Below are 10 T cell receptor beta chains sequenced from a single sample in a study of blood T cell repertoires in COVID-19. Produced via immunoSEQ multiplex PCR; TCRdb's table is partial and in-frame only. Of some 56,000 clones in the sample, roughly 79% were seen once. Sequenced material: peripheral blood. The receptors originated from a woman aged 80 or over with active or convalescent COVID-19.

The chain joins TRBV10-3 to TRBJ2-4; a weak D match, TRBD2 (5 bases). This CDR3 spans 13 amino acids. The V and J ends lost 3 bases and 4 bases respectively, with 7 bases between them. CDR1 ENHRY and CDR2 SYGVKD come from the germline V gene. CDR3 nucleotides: TGTGCCATCAGTGAATCGGGGAAAAACATTCAGTACTTC. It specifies CAISESGKNIQYF.

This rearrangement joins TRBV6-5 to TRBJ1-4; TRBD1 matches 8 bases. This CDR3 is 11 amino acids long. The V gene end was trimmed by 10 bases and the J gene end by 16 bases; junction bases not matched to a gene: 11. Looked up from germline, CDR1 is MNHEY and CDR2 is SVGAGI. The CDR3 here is CATFGGTGSFF. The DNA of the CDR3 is TGTGCCACATTTGGGGGGACAGGATCGTTTTTT.

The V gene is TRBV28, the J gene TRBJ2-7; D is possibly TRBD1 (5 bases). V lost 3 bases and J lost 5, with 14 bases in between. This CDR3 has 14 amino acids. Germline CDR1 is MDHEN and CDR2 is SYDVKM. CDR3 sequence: CASSLNSGLNEQYF. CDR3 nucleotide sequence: TGTGCCAGCAGTTTGAATTCAGGGCTCAACGAGCAGTACTTC.

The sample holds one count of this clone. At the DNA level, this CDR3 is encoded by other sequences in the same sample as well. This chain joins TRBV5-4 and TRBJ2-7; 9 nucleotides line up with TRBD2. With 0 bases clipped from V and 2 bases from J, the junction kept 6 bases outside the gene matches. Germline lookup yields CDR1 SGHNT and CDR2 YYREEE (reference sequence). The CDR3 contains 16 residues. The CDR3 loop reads CASSLGGAGGAYEQYF. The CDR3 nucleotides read TGTGCCAGCAGCTTGGGAGGAGCGGGGGGCGCCTACGAGCAGTACTTC.

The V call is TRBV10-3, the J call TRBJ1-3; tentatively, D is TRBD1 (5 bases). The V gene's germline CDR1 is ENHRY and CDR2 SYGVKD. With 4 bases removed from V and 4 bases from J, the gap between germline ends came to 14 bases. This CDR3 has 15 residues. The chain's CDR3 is CAISGAQETGNTIYF. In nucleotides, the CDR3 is TGTGCCATCAGTGGGGCACAGGAGACGGGAAACACCATATATTTT.

CDR3 residues: CASSQDPGQGANEKLFF. CDR3 DNA sequence: TGCGCCAGCAGCCAAGATCCGGGCCAGGGGGCTAATGAAAAACTGTTTTTT. V and J are TRBV4-3 and TRBJ1-4, with 7 bases identical to TRBD1. The CDR3 runs to 17 residues. Germline V gives CDR1 LGHNA, CDR2 YSLEER. V lost 0 bases, J lost 3 bases, and 7 bases stayed unmatched.

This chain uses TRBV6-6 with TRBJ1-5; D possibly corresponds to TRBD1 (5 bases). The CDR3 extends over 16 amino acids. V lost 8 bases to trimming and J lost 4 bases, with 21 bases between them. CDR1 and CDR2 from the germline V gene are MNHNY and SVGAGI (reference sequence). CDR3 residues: CASLGNRAGGNQPQHF. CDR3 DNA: TGTGCCAGCCTTGGTAACCGGGCGGGGGGGAATCAGCCCCAGCATTTT.

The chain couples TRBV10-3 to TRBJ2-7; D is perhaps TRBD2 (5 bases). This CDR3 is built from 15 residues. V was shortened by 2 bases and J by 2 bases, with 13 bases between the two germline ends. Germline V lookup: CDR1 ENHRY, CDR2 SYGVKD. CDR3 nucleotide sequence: TGTGCCATCAGTGAGCACACCCGGGAACCCTACGAGCAGTACTTC. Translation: CAISEHTREPYEQYF.

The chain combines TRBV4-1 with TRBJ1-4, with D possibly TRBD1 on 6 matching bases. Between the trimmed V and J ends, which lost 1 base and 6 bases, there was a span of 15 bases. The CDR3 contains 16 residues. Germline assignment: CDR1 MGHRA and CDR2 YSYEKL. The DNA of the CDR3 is TGCGCCAGCAGCCAAGGTCAGGGGCGCTTCGATGAAAAACTGTTTTTT. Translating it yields CASSQGQGRFDEKLFF.

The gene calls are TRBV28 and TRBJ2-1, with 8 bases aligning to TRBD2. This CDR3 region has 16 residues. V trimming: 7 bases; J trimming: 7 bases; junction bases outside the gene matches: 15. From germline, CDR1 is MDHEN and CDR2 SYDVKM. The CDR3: CASIRSGGGRKNEQFF. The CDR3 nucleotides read TGTGCCAGCATTCGCAGTGGCGGGGGGAGAAAGAATGAGCAGTTCTTC. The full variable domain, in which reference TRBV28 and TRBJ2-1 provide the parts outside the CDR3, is DVKVTQSSRYLVKRTGEKVFLECVQDMDHENMFWYRQDPGLGLRLIYFSYDVKMKEKGDIPEGYSVSREKKERFSLILESASTNQTSMYLCASIRSGGGRKNEQFFGPGTRLTVL.